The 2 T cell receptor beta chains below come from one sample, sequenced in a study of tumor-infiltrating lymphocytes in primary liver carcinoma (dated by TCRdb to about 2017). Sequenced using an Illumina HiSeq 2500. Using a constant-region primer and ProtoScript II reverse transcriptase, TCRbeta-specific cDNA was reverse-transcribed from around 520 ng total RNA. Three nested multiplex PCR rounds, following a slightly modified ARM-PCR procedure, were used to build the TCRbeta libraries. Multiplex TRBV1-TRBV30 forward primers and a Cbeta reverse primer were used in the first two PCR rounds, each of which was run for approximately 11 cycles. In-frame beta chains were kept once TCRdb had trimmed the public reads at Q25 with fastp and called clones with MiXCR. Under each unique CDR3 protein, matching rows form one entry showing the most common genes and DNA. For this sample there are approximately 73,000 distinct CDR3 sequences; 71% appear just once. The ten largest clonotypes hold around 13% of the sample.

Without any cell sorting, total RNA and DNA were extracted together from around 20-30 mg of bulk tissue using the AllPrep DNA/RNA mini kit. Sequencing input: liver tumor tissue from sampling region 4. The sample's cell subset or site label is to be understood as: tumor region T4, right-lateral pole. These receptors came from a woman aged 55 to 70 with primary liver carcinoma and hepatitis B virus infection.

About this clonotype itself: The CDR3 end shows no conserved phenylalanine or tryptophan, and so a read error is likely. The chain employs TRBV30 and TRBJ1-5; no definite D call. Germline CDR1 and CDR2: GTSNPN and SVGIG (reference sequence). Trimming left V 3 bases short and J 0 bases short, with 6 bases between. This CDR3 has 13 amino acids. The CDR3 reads CAWRVGSNQPQHL. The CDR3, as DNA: TGTGCCTGGAGAGTCGGTAGCAATCAGCCCCAGCATCTT.

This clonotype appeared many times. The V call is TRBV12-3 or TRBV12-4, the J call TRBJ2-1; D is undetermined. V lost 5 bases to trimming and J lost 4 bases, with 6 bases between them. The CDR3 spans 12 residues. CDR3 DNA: TGTGCCAGCAGTACATCGTACAATGAGCAGTTCTTC. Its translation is CASSTSYNEQFF.